The 25 T cell receptor beta chains presented below share a single source sample, sequenced in a study of OX40 agonist ivuxolimab in advanced cancers. The assay was immunoSEQ multiplex PCR, and TCRdb's table has in-frame clones only and misses some. The data contain 60,000 to 80,000 clones, 80% to 90% of them singletons. This specimen was CD4+ or CD8+ T cells sorted from blood, taken in a trial of the OX40 agonist ivuxolimab. The receptors derive from an adult with an advanced solid tumor such as melanoma, head and neck, liver or kidney cancer.

J is TRBJ2-3 and V is TRBV19; D is undetermined. The CDR3 has 14 residues. Trimming stripped 1 base from V and 4 bases from J, with 9 bases between. Germline V CDR1 and CDR2: LNHDA, SQIVND (reference sequence). CDR3 protein: CASSIGVSPDTQYF. The DNA of the CDR3 is TGTGCCAGTAGTATAGGGGTTTCCCCAGATACGCAGTATTTT.

The chain is built from TRBV6-5 and TRBJ1-2; 9 bases match TRBD1. There are 15 residues in the CDR3. Germline V lookup: CDR1 MNHEY, CDR2 SVGAGI. V was clipped by 7 bases and J by 7 bases; unmatched bases: 13. The CDR3 loop is CASNAYTGGRGGYTF. CDR3 DNA sequence: TGTGCCAGCAACGCCTACACAGGGGGCCGGGGTGGCTACACCTTC.

This clone appeared once. The gene calls are TRBV6-5 and TRBJ1-1; D remains unclear. This CDR3 has 15 amino acids. V dropped 0 bases and J dropped 11 bases, with 19 bases sitting between them. From germline, CDR1 is MNHEY and CDR2 SVGAGI. The CDR3 region is CASSYSTPLDPRAFF. CDR3 nucleotides: TGTGCCAGCAGTTACTCGACACCATTGGACCCGAGGGCTTTCTTT.

The chain uses TRBV6-5 and TRBJ2-7; D remains ambiguous. Trimming left V 7 bases short and J 5 bases short, with 9 bases between. The CDR3 has 11 amino acids. Germline V gene lookup returns CDR1 MNHEY and CDR2 SVGAGI. The CDR3 sequence: CASKNAHEQYF. CDR3 coding DNA: TGTGCCAGCAAGAACGCCCACGAGCAGTACTTC.

V gene TRBV6-6 combines with J gene TRBJ1-2; weak D call: TRBD1 (6 bases). Per the germline V gene, CDR1 is MNHNY and CDR2 is SVGAGI (reference sequence). Trimming removed 6 bases from V and 1 base from J, with 9 bases in between. CDR3 length: 13 residues. The CDR3 region is CASSPGVNYGYTF. In DNA, the CDR3 is TGTGCCAGCAGCCCAGGGGTTAACTATGGCTACACCTTC.

This chain links TRBV7-9 with TRBJ1-2; D might be TRBD1 (6 bases). From germline, CDR1 is SEHNR and CDR2 FQNEAQ (reference sequence). With 2 bases removed from V and 6 bases from J, the gap between germline ends came to 13 bases. CDR3 size: 14 residues. This CDR3 is CASSLLAQGNGYTF. The CDR3 bases are TGTGCCAGCAGCTTACTGGCACAGGGAAATGGCTACACCTTC.

The rearrangement uses TRBV5-4 and TRBJ2-1; D not resolved. Per the germline V gene, CDR1 is SGHNT and CDR2 is YYREEE (reference sequence). This CDR3 spans 11 amino acids. Trimming took off 4 bases at V and 8 bases at J, with 7 bases between the two ends. As DNA, the CDR3 is TGTGCCAGCAGCCGCCTTGATGAGCAGTTCTTC. Protein: CASSRLDEQFF.

In nucleotides, the CDR3 is TGTGCCAGTCTCCCCGGGGGTACGAACATTCAGTACTTC. Its translation: CASLPGGTNIQYF. The chain links TRBV19 to TRBJ2-4; D possibly corresponds to TRBD2 (6 bases). The V and J ends lost 8 bases and 7 bases respectively, with 15 bases between them. Germline loops: CDR1 LNHDA, CDR2 SQIVND (reference sequence). The CDR3 contains 13 residues. The variable domain in full, with the rest retrieved from reference TRBV19 and TRBJ2-4, is DGGITQSPKYLFRKEGQNVTLSCEQNLNHDAMYWYRQDPGQGLRLIYYSQIVNDFQKGDIAEGYSVSREKKESFPLTVTSAQKNPTAFYLCASLPGGTNIQYFGAGTRLSVL.

The V and J genes are TRBV2 and TRBJ1-5; 12 nucleotides align to TRBD1. The J segment lost 6 bases and the V segment lost 5 bases, leaving 14 bases of the junction unmatched. From germline, CDR1 is SNHLY and CDR2 FYNNEI. The CDR3 is 18 amino acids. The CDR3 spells CASSLLPGQGAGFQPQHF. CDR3 DNA sequence: TGTGCCAGCAGTCTTCTCCCGGGACAGGGGGCTGGTTTTCAGCCCCAGCATTTT.

The gene calls are TRBV15 and TRBJ1-1, with D possibly being TRBD1 (5 bases). The ends were cut back, 0 bases at V and 1 base at J, with 9 bases in the middle. The CDR3 runs 15 residues. Per the germline V gene, CDR1 is LNHNV and CDR2 is YYDKDF (reference sequence). CDR3: CATSREGGQNTEAFF. The DNA of the CDR3 is TGTGCCACCAGCAGAGAGGGAGGACAGAACACTGAAGCTTTCTTT.

CDR3 protein: CASSQEEAEEGEWSLFF. The CDR3 DNA reads as TGCGCCAGCAGCCAAGAAGAGGCCGAGGAGGGGGAATGGAGTTTGTTTTTT. The V and J genes are TRBV4-1 and TRBJ1-4, with TRBD1 as a possible D gene (6 bases). This CDR3 is built from 17 residues. The germline gives CDR1 MGHRA, CDR2 YSYEKL. The V end lost 0 bases, the J end lost 15 bases, and 26 bases lay between the germline ends.

This chain joins TRBV5-1 and TRBJ2-7; TRBD2 matches at 13 bases. The junction had 7 bases not matched to a gene; V was cut back by 3 bases and J by 1 base. Germline V gene lookup returns CDR1 SGHRS and CDR2 YFSETQ. This CDR3 comprises 17 residues. CDR3 in DNA: TGCGCCAGCAGCTCCCTACGGACTAGCGGGAGTTCCTACGAGCAGTACTTC. It encodes CASSSLRTSGSSYEQYF.

The gene calls are TRBV7-9 and TRBJ1-2, with a weak D call TRBD1 (5 bases). This CDR3 contains 14 residues. V was shortened by 2 bases and J by 6 bases, with 13 bases between the two germline ends. CDR1 and CDR2 from the germline V gene are SEHNR and FQNEAQ (reference sequence). The CDR3 DNA is TGTGCCAGCAGCTTACGGCAGGGACCCCATGGCTACACCTTC. Its protein product is CASSLRQGPHGYTF.

The gene calls are TRBV10-1 and TRBJ2-7; D perhaps matches TRBD2 (6 bases). The germline V gene has CDR1 WNHNN and CDR2 SYGVQD (reference sequence). This CDR3 region has 15 residues. The V end was cut by 4 bases, the J end by 2 bases, with 15 bases between. The CDR3 here is CASSAVGTEPYEQYF. The CDR3 DNA is TGCGCCAGCAGTGCCGTTGGGACTGAGCCCTACGAGCAGTACTTC.

V is TRBV6-5 and J is TRBJ2-1; TRBD2 matches 8 bases. Germline trimming cut 6 bases from V and 2 bases from J; bases unmatched to any gene: 6. The CDR3 length is 15 residues. CDR1 and CDR2 (germline): MNHEY, SVGAGI. CDR3 region: CASRPSGSTYNEQFF. CDR3 bases: TGTGCCAGCAGACCCAGCGGGAGTACCTACAATGAGCAGTTCTTC.

The V gene is TRBV11-2, the J gene TRBJ2-7; D is unclear. Germline CDR1 reads SGHAT; CDR2 reads FQNNGV. V was shortened by 2 bases and J by 0 bases, with 11 bases between the two germline ends. The CDR3 totals 15 residues. CDR3 coding DNA: TGTGCCAGCAGCTTAATCTCCGAGAGCTCCTACGAGCAGTACTTC. Translating gives CASSLISESSYEQYF.

The rearrangement links TRBV27 to TRBJ2-7; 11 bases match TRBD2. CDR1 is MNHEY, CDR2 SMNVEV, per germline (reference sequence). Trimming at V came to 4 bases and at J to 4 bases, leaving 9 bases not matched to a gene. The CDR3 consists of 16 residues. The CDR3, as DNA: TGTGCCAGCAGTTCATGGTTGACTAGCGGGAAATACGAGCAGTACTTC. It codes for CASSSWLTSGKYEQYF.

The V gene is TRBV7-2, the J gene TRBJ2-1, with D possibly matching TRBD2 (5 bases). Germline V CDR1 and CDR2: SGHTA, FQGNSA. V lost 2 bases and J 1 base, leaving 6 bases between the germline ends. The CDR3 has 14 amino acids. Here the CDR3 DNA reads TGTGCCAGCAGCTTAAGAGGGTCCTACAATGAGCAGTTCTTC. This encodes CASSLRGSYNEQFF.

This rearrangement joins TRBV6-1 to TRBJ2-7; a weak D match, TRBD2 (6 bases). Deletions cut 10 bases from V and 1 base from J, with 14 bases between. Germline-derived CDR1 and CDR2 are MNHNS and SASEGT. This CDR3 has 13 residues. The CDR3 spells CAINTGDSYEQYF. The CDR3 DNA is TGTGCCATCAACACGGGGGATTCCTACGAGCAGTACTTC.

In the case of this clone: Different DNA sequences within this sample yield the same CDR3. The genes are TRBV5-1 and TRBJ1-1; D is possibly TRBD1 (5 bases). Per germline, CDR1 SGHRS and CDR2 YFSETQ. CDR3 length: 14 residues. V lost 1 base and J 0 bases, leaving 7 bases between the germline ends. The CDR3 spells CASSLTGMNTEAFF. The CDR3 DNA follows: TGCGCCAGCAGCTTGACAGGTATGAACACTGAAGCTTTCTTT.

This clone was detected only a few times. The chain is built from TRBV29-1 and TRBJ2-2; unclear D gene. The CDR3 runs to 12 residues. CDR1 is SQVTM, CDR2 ANQGSEA, per germline. The V gene lost 6 bases and the J gene lost 1 base, with 6 bases spanning the gap. CDR3 nucleotide sequence: TGCAGCGTGGACGGGAACACCGGGGAGCTGTTTTTT. Translated, it gives CSVDGNTGELFF.

The gene calls are TRBV15 and TRBJ2-5, with D maybe TRBD2 (6 bases). Germline V gene sequence: CDR1 LNHNV, CDR2 YYDKDF (reference sequence). The ends were cut back, 6 bases at V and 3 bases at J, with 8 bases in the middle. There are 12 residues in the CDR3. As DNA, the CDR3 is TGTGCCACCAGTCGCGGGAAAGAGACCCAGTACTTC. Its protein product is CATSRGKETQYF.

By proportion, this clone is medium-sized. Mismatch with germline at one junction end may stem from a read error. The chain uses TRBV19 and TRBJ2-3; 7 nucleotides match TRBD2. Germline CDR1 reads LNHDA; CDR2 reads SQIVND (reference sequence). The length of the CDR3 is 12 residues. The CDR3 DNA follows: TGTGCCAGTAGGATAGCGGGAGATACGCAGTATTTT. Its protein product is CASRIAGDTQYF. The full variable domain, its missing parts supplied by reference TRBV19 and TRBJ2-3, is DGGITQSPKYLFRKEGQNVTLSCEQNLNHDAMYWYRQDPGQGLRLIYYSQIVNDFQKGDIAEGYSVSREKKESFPLTVTSAQKNPTAFYLCASRIAGDTQYFGPGTRLTVL.

This clone is a singleton in its sample. This chain joins TRBV15 and TRBJ2-6; D is ambiguous. CDR3 length: 15 amino acids. V was clipped by 0 bases and J by 4 bases, with 7 bases between them. CDR1 is LNHNV and CDR2 is YYDKDF in the germline V gene (reference sequence). CDR3 sequence: CATSRESLGANVLTF. CDR3 bases: TGTGCCACCAGCAGAGAAAGCTTGGGGGCCAACGTCCTGACTTTC.

The V call is TRBV7-9, the J call TRBJ2-5; D gene uncertain. CDR1 SEHNR and CDR2 FQNEAQ come from the germline V gene (reference sequence). Deletions cut 6 bases from V and 4 bases from J, with 3 bases between. This CDR3 is built from 10 residues. CDR3 residues: CASSRETQYF. In DNA, the CDR3 is TGTGCCAGCAGTCGAGAGACCCAGTACTTC.